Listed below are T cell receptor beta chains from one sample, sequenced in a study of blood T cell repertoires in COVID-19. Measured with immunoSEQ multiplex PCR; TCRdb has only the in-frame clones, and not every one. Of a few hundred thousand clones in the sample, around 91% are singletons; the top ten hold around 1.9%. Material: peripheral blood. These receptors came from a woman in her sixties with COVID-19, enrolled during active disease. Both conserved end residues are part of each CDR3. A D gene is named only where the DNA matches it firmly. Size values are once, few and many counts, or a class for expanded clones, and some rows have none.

cdr3_aa: CASSETRLARNEQFF; cdr3_nt: TGTGCCAGCAGTGAAACCCGACTAGCGAGAAATGAGCAGTTCTTC; v_call: TRBV6-1; j_call: TRBJ2-1; clone_size: .; d_call: TRBD2
cdr3_aa: CASLTGTGTYEQYF; cdr3_nt: TGTGCCAGCTTAACCGGGACAGGAACCTACGAGCAGTACTTC; v_call: TRBV2; j_call: TRBJ2-7; clone_size: .; d_call: TRBD1
cdr3_aa: CAISLSDRGNGYTF; cdr3_nt: TGTGCCATCAGTCTGTCCGACAGGGGAAATGGCTACACCTTC; v_call: TRBV10-3; j_call: TRBJ1-2; clone_size: .; d_call: TRBD1
cdr3_aa: CASSQEAGTGELFF; cdr3_nt: TGTGCCAGCAGCCAAGAGGCAGGCACCGGGGAGCTGTTTTTT; v_call: TRBV3-1/TRBV3-2; j_call: TRBJ2-2; clone_size: .; d_call: .
cdr3_aa: CASSFRQGIYTQYF; cdr3_nt: TGTGCCAGCAGCTTTCGCCAGGGGATCTATACGCAGTATTTT; v_call: TRBV5-4; j_call: TRBJ2-3; clone_size: .; d_call: .
cdr3_aa: CASSQGRFGQGNSGELFF; cdr3_nt: TGCGCCAGCAGCCAAGGGCGGTTCGGACAGGGTAACTCCGGGGAGCTGTTTTTT; v_call: TRBV4-1; j_call: TRBJ2-2; clone_size: .; d_call: TRBD1
cdr3_aa: CASSLWGNEQYF; cdr3_nt: TGTGCCAGCAGTTTATGGGGCAACGAGCAGTACTTC; v_call: TRBV12-3/TRBV12-4; j_call: TRBJ2-7; clone_size: .; d_call: .
cdr3_aa: CASSLAGDRGNGYTF; cdr3_nt: TGCGCCAGCAGCTTGGCCGGGGACAGGGGAAACGGCTACACCTTC; v_call: TRBV5-1; j_call: TRBJ1-2; clone_size: once; d_call: TRBD1
cdr3_aa: CASSAPGQRVYEQYF; cdr3_nt: TGTGCCAGCAGCGCCCCGGGACAGAGAGTGTACGAGCAGTACTTC; v_call: TRBV5-4; j_call: TRBJ2-7; clone_size: .; d_call: TRBD1
cdr3_aa: CASSWSRDRGLALFF; cdr3_nt: TGTGCCAGCAGCTGGTCCCGGGACAGGGGATTGGCACTGTTTTTT; v_call: TRBV11-2; j_call: TRBJ1-4; clone_size: .; d_call: TRBD1
cdr3_aa: CASSLWALDYGYTF; cdr3_nt: TGTGCCAGCAGCTTGTGGGCACTAGACTATGGCTACACCTTC; v_call: TRBV5-6; j_call: TRBJ1-2; clone_size: .; d_call: .
cdr3_aa: CASSQGGEQYF; cdr3_nt: TGTGCCAGCAGCCAAGGCGGTGAGCAGTACTTC; v_call: TRBV3-1/TRBV3-2; j_call: TRBJ2-7; clone_size: .; d_call: .
cdr3_aa: CASSLIRGGTEAFF; cdr3_nt: TGTGCCAGCAGCTTAATTAGGGGAGGCACTGAAGCTTTCTTT; v_call: TRBV7-2; j_call: TRBJ1-1; clone_size: once; d_call: .
cdr3_aa: CASSPNRVSTSGNTIYF; cdr3_nt: TGTGCCAGCAGCCCGAACCGAGTATCCACCTCGGGAAACACCATATATTTT; v_call: TRBV11-2; j_call: TRBJ1-3; clone_size: .; d_call: .
cdr3_aa: CASSYSDRVYEQYF; cdr3_nt: TGTGCCAGCAGTTACTCGGACAGGGTCTACGAGCAGTACTTC; v_call: TRBV6-5; j_call: TRBJ2-7; clone_size: .; d_call: TRBD1
cdr3_aa: CAWSRTPNTEAFF; cdr3_nt: TGTGCCTGGAGCCGGACACCGAACACTGAAGCTTTCTTT; v_call: TRBV30; j_call: TRBJ1-1; clone_size: .; d_call: .
cdr3_aa: CASLGASGPYEQYF; cdr3_nt: TGTGCCAGCCTGGGAGCGTCAGGACCTTACGAGCAGTACTTC; v_call: TRBV6-4; j_call: TRBJ2-7; clone_size: .; d_call: .
cdr3_aa: CASSYSRGWETQYF; cdr3_nt: TGTGCCAGCAGTTACTCGCGGGGTTGGGAGACCCAGTACTTC; v_call: TRBV6-5; j_call: TRBJ2-5; clone_size: .; d_call: .
cdr3_aa: CASSLGTENYGYTF; cdr3_nt: TGTGCCAGCAGCCTCGGGACAGAGAACTATGGCTACACCTTC; v_call: TRBV5-4; j_call: TRBJ1-2; clone_size: .; d_call: TRBD1
cdr3_aa: CASSSADRGVNTEAFF; cdr3_nt: TGTGCCAGCAGCTCAGCTGACAGGGGGGTGAACACTGAAGCTTTCTTT; v_call: TRBV5-6; j_call: TRBJ1-1; clone_size: .; d_call: TRBD1
cdr3_aa: CASSHQGAGGNQPQHF; cdr3_nt: TGTGCCAGCAGTCATCAGGGGGCGGGGGGCAATCAGCCCCAGCATTTT; v_call: TRBV27; j_call: TRBJ1-5; clone_size: .; d_call: TRBD1
cdr3_aa: CASSQDLIGVTVSGYTF; cdr3_nt: TGCGCCAGCAGCCAAGATCTTATCGGGGTTACGGTCTCTGGCTACACCTTC; v_call: TRBV4-3; j_call: TRBJ1-2; clone_size: .; d_call: .
cdr3_aa: CASSYSAGTSSYEQYF; cdr3_nt: TGTGCCAGCAGTTACTCAGCAGGGACATCCTCCTACGAGCAGTACTTC; v_call: TRBV6-6; j_call: TRBJ2-7; clone_size: .; d_call: .
cdr3_aa: CASQTVAGGTYEQYF; cdr3_nt: TGTGCCTCGCAAACCGTAGCGGGGGGTACCTACGAGCAGTACTTC; v_call: TRBV19; j_call: TRBJ2-7; clone_size: .; d_call: TRBD2
cdr3_aa: CASSTGGSIGYTF; cdr3_nt: TGTGCCAGCAGTACGGGGGGCTCGATTGGCTACACCTTC; v_call: TRBV6-5; j_call: TRBJ1-2; clone_size: .; d_call: .
cdr3_aa: CASSLEANTEAFF; cdr3_nt: TGTGCCAGCAGTCTCGAAGCGAACACTGAAGCTTTCTTT; v_call: TRBV12-3/TRBV12-4; j_call: TRBJ1-1; clone_size: .; d_call: .
cdr3_aa: CASSSRTVNTEAFF; cdr3_nt: TGTGCCAGCAGTTCCCGTACAGTGAACACTGAAGCTTTCTTT; v_call: TRBV6-5; j_call: TRBJ1-1; clone_size: once; d_call: .
cdr3_aa: CASSQASRVISPLHF; cdr3_nt: TGCGCCAGCAGCCAAGCGAGCAGGGTAATTTCACCCCTCCACTTT; v_call: TRBV4-3; j_call: TRBJ1-6; clone_size: .; d_call: .
cdr3_aa: CSVAVGLGSLLQETQYF; cdr3_nt: TGCAGCGTGGCGGTGGGACTAGGCTCCTTATTGCAAGAGACCCAGTACTTC; v_call: TRBV29-1; j_call: TRBJ2-5; clone_size: .; d_call: TRBD2
cdr3_aa: CAISEPPGLQNYGYTF; cdr3_nt: TGTGCCATCAGTGAGCCCCCGGGACTCCAGAACTATGGCTACACCTTC; v_call: TRBV10-3; j_call: TRBJ1-2; clone_size: once; d_call: .
cdr3_aa: CASSLQGRDTEAFF; cdr3_nt: TGTGCCAGCAGTCTCCAGGGAAGGGACACTGAAGCTTTCTTT; v_call: TRBV6-2/TRBV6-3; j_call: TRBJ1-1; clone_size: few; d_call: .
cdr3_aa: CSASRTPGTGGDYGYTF; cdr3_nt: TGCAGTGCTAGTAGAACCCCCGGGACAGGGGGCGACTATGGCTACACCTTC; v_call: TRBV20-1; j_call: TRBJ1-2; clone_size: .; d_call: TRBD1
cdr3_aa: CASSEADRGLNTEAFF; cdr3_nt: TGTGCCAGCAGTGAAGCGGACAGGGGGCTGAACACTGAAGCTTTCTTT; v_call: TRBV6-1; j_call: TRBJ1-1; clone_size: .; d_call: TRBD1
cdr3_aa: CASSIAPRPTNQPQHF; cdr3_nt: TGTGCCAGTAGTATAGCTCCCAGGCCAACCAATCAGCCCCAGCATTTT; v_call: TRBV19; j_call: TRBJ1-5; clone_size: .; d_call: .
cdr3_aa: CASSSGQINQPQHF; cdr3_nt: TGTGCCAGCAGCTCTGGACAGATCAATCAGCCCCAGCATTTT; v_call: TRBV6-2/TRBV6-3; j_call: TRBJ1-5; clone_size: .; d_call: .
cdr3_aa: CASSLAGGETQYF; cdr3_nt: TGCGCCAGCAGCTTGGCCGGGGGGGAGACCCAGTACTTC; v_call: TRBV5-1; j_call: TRBJ2-5; clone_size: .; d_call: TRBD2
cdr3_aa: CASSGQGEGNAEAFF; cdr3_nt: TGTGCCAGCAGTGGCCAAGGGGAGGGGAACGCTGAAGCTTTCTTT; v_call: TRBV6-6; j_call: TRBJ1-1; clone_size: .; d_call: .
cdr3_aa: CASSIGRTGRGHEQYF; cdr3_nt: TGTGCCAGTAGTATAGGCCGGACAGGGAGGGGCCACGAGCAGTACTTC; v_call: TRBV19; j_call: TRBJ2-7; clone_size: .; d_call: .